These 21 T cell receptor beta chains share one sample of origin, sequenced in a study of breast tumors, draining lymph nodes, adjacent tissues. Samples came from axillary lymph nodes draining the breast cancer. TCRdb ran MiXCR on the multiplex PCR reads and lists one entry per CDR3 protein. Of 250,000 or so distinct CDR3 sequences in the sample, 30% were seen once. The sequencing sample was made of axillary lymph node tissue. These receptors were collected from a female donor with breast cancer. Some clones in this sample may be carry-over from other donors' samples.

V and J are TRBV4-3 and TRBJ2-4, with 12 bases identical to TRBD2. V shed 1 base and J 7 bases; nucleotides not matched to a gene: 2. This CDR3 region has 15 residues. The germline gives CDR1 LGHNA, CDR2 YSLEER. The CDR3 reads CASSQGLAGANIQYF. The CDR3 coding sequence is TGCGCCAGCAGCCAAGGACTAGCGGGAGCGAACATTCAGTACTTC.

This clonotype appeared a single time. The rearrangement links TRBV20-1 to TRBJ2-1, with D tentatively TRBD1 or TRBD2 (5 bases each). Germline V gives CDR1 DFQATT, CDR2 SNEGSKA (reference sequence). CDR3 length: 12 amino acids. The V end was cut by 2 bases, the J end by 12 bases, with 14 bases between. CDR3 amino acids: CSARQGPDTQFF. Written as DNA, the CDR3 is TGCAGTGCTAGACAGGGACCGGATACGCAGTTCTTC.

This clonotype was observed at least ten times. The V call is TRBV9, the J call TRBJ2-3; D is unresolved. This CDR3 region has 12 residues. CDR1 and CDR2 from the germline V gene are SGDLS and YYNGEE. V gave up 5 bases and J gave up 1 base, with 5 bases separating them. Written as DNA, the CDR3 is TGTGCCAGCAGTCGACGCACAGATACGCAGTATTTT. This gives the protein CASSRRTDTQYF.

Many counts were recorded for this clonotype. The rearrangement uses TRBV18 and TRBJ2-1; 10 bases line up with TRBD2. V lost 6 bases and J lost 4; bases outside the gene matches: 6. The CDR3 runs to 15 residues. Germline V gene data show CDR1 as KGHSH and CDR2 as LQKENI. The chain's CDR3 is CASSLTSGPYNEQFF. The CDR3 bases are TGTGCCAGCTCCCTGACTAGCGGGCCTTACAATGAGCAGTTCTTC.

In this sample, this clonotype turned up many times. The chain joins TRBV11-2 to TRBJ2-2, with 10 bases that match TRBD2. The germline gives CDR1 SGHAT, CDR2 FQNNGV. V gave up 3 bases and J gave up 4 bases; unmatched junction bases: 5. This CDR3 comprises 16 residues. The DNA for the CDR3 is TGTGCCAGCAGCTTCTCTAGCGGGAGCGTCACCGGGGAGCTGTTTTTT. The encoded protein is CASSFSSGSVTGELFF.

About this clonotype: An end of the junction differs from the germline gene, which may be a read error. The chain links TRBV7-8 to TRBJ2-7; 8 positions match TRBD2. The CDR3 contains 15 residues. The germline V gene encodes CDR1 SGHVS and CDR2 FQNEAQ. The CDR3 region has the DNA TGCGCCAGCAGCTTACGACGGGAGGGGGTGTACGAGCAGTGCTTC. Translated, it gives CASSLRREGVYEQCF.

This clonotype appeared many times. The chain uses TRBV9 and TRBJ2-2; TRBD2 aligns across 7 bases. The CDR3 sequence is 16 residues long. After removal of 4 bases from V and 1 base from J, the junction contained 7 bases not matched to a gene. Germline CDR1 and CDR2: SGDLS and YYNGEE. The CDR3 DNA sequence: TGTGCCAGCAGCCTTCGCAGGGAGGGGAACACCGGGGAGCTGTTTTTT. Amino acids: CASSLRREGNTGELFF.

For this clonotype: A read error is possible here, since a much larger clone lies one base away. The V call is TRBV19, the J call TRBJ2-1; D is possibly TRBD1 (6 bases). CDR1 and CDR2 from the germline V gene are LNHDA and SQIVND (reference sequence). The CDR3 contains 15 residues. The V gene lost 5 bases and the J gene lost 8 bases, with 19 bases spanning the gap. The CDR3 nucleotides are TGTGCCAGTAGTCCACTACAGGGTCACGACGATGAGCAGTTCTTC. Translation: CASSPLQGHDDEQFF.

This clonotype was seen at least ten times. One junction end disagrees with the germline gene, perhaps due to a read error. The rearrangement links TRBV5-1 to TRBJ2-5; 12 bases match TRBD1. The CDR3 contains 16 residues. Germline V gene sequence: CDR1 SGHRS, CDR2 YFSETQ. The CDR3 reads CASRLARDRGRETQYF. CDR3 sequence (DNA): TGCGCCAGCAGGTTGGCGCGGGACAGGGGGCGAGAGACCCAGTACTTC.

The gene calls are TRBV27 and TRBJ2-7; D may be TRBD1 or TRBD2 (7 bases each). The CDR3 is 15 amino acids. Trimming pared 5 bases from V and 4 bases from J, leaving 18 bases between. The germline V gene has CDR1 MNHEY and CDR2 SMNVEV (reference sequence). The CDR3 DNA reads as TGTGCCAGCAGTCTACAGGGGAGGGTGGGGTACGAGCAGTACTTC. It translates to CASSLQGRVGYEQYF.

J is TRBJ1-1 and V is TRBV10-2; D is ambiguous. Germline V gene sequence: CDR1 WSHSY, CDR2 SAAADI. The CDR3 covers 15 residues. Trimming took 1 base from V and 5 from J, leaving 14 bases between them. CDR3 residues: CASSEFSRAGTEAFF. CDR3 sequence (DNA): TGCGCCAGCAGTGAGTTTAGTAGAGCGGGAACTGAAGCTTTCTTT.

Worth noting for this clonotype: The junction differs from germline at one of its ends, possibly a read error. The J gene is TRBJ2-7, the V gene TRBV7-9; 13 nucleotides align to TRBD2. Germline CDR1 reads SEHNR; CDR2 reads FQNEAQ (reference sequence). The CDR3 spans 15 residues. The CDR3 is CASSDRTSGSREQHF. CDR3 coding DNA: TGTGCCAGCAGCGATCGGACTAGCGGGAGTCGAGAGCAGCACTTC.

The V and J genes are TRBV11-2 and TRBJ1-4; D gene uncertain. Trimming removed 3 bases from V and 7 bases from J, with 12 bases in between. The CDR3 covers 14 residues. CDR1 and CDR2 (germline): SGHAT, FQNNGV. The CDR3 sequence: CASSLRRDGEKLFF. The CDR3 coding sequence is TGTGCCAGCAGCTTGAGGCGGGATGGTGAAAAACTGTTTTTT. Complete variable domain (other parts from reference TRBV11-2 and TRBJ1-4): EAGVAQSPRYKIIEKRQSVAFWCNPISGHATLYWYQQILGQGPKLLIQFQNNGVVDDSQLPKDRFSAERLKGVDSTLKIQPAKLEDSAVYLCASSLRRDGEKLFFGSGTQLSVL.

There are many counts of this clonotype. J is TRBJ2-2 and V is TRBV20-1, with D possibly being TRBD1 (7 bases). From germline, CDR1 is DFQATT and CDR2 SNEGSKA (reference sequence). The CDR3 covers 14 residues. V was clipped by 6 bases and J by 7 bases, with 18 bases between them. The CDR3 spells CSAQTGTAGGELFF. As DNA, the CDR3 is TGCAGTGCGCAAACCGGGACAGCGGGCGGGGAGCTGTTTTTT.

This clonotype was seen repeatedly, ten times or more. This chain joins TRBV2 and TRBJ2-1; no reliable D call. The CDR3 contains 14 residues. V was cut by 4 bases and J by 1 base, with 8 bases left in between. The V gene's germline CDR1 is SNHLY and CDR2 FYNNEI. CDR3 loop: CASSVKISYNEQFF. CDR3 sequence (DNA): TGTGCCAGCAGTGTAAAGATTTCCTACAATGAGCAGTTCTTC.

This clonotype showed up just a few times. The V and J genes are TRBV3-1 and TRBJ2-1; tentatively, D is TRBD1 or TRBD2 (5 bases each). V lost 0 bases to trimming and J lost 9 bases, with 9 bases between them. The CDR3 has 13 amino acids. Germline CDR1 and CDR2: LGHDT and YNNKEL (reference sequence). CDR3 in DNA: TGTGCCAGCAGCCAAGATCGGGACGGTGAGCAGTTCTTC. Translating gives CASSQDRDGEQFF.

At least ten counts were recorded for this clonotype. CDR3 bases: TGTGCCAGCAGTTCCTATGGGAGGAAAGGGTCGGGGCCTGGGGCCAACGTCCTGACTTTC. Encoded protein: CASSSYGRKGSGPGANVLTF. The rearrangement joins TRBV12-3 or TRBV12-4 to TRBJ2-6; a weak D match, TRBD2 (6 bases). This CDR3 has 20 residues. Trimming took off 4 bases at V and 2 bases at J, with 24 bases between the two ends.

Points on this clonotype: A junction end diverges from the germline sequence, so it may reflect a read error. In nucleotides, the CDR3 is TGCAGGGAGGGGGGGGGCGCCGGGTCACCCCCCCACTTT. This gives the protein CREGGGAGSPPHF. This chain joins TRBV29-1 and TRBJ1-6, with D maybe TRBD1 (6 bases). The length of the CDR3 is 13 residues. Looked up from germline, CDR1 is SQVTM and CDR2 is ANQGSEA.

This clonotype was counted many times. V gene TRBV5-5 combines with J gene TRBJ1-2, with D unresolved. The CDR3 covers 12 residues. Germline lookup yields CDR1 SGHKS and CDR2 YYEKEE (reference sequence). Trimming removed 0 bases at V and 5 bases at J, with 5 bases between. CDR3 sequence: CASSLGQYGYTF. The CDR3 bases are TGTGCCAGCAGCTTGGGCCAGTATGGCTACACCTTC.

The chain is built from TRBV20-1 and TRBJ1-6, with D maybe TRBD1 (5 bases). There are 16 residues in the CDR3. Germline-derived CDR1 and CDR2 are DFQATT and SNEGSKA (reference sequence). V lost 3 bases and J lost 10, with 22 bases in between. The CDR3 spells CSASGGEPGTRSPLHF. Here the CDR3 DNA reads TGCAGTGCTAGTGGTGGTGAACCGGGGACTAGGTCACCCCTCCACTTT.

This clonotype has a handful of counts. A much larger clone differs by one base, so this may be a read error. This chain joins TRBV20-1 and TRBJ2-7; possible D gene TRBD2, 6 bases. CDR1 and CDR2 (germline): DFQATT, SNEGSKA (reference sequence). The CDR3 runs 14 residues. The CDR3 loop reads CGALPSVGGYEQYF. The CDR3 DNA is TGCGGTGCTCTTCCGAGCGTGGGGGGTTACGAGCAGTACTTC.